The present TCR beta chain was sequenced within a study of T cell responses to AZD1222 COVID-19 vaccine. Whole-study findings and limits: The sample set comprised mostly white British donors with more females, and clonal diversity was possibly underestimated.

A word on this clone: What it binds is not known.

Some clones are missing from TCRdb's copy, which holds only in-frame ones; the method was immunoSEQ multiplex PCR. The profile covers about 200,000 clones, with 85% to 95% appearing a single time and 0.95% to 1.1% taken by the ten largest. The sample in question was peripheral blood, obtained 28 days after the second AZD1222 dose. The source of this sequence is an adult who received the AZD1222 COVID-19 vaccine.

The CDR3 protein is CASSTPPGTDTQYF. The CDR3 DNA reads as TGTGCCAGCAGCACGCCGCCCGGTACAGATACGCAGTATTTT. V is TRBV27 and J is TRBJ2-3; D is uncertain. The CDR3 spans 14 residues. Germline V gene data show CDR1 as MNHEY and CDR2 as SMNVEV (reference sequence). V was pared by 6 bases and J by 3 bases, with 13 bases between.